The 8 T cell receptor beta chains below all came from one sample that was sequenced in a study of tissue T cells after allogeneic stem cell transplantation. The table came from immunoSEQ multiplex PCR; TCRdb's copy has only in-frame clones and leaves some out. The table includes 9,500 or so clones, 40% to 45% detected once. Stated time point: mouse harvest day 7 after allogeneic transplant. Tail vein injection delivered 10^7 T-cell-depleted bone marrow cells and 10^6 splenic CD5+ T cells. The specimen was skin. These TCRs come from a female BALB/c mouse given C57BL/6 T cells with graft-versus-host disease after an allogeneic hematopoietic cell transplant.

This clone was counted only a few times. The gene names given are mouse names. The read terminates 1 residue ahead of where the CDR3 ends, so the germline J gene completes it. The chain links TRBV3 to TRBJ1-3; no definite D call. The V end lost 3 bases, the J end lost 1 base, and 7 bases lay between the germline ends. CDR1 is SNHLY, CDR2 FYNGKV, per germline (reference sequence). The CDR3 extends over 14 amino acids. CDR3 bases read: TGTGCCAGCAGCTTGAGACAATCTGGAAATACGCTCTAT. Protein product: CASSLRQSGNTLY. The whole CDR3 sequence reads CASSLRQSGNTLYF.

To note about this clone: Gene names and germline match the mouse. The CDR3 end falls 1 residue outside the read, so it is completed with the germline J gene. The V gene is TRBV16, the J gene TRBJ2-3; D may match TRBD1 or TRBD2 (6 bases each). Per germline, CDR1 SGHSA and CDR2 FRNQAP. CDR3 length equals 14 residues. V gave up 3 bases and J gave up 1 base, with 8 bases separating them. The CDR3 sequence: CASSLGAGAETLYF. The sequenced CDR3 bases are TGTGCAAGCAGCTTGGGGGCCGGTGCAGAAACGCTGTAT.

By sample share, this clone is medium-sized. Gene names follow the mouse nomenclature. The read stops 1 residue short of the end of the CDR3; the missing end is completed from the germline J gene. The gene calls are TRBV29 and TRBJ2-1; D uncertain. This CDR3 has 11 residues. Trimming took 1 base from V and 7 from J, leaving 2 bases between them. The germline V gene has CDR1 MSHET and CDR2 SYDVDS. The DNA read from the CDR3 is TGTGCTAGCAGTTTATTGGCTGAGCAGTTC. This translates into CASSLLAEQF. The full-length CDR3 reads as CASSLLAEQFF.

As regards this clone: The genes and germline here are from mouse. The sequence runs out 1 residue before the end of the CDR3; the remainder is reconstructed from the germline J gene. The gene calls are TRBV13-2 and TRBJ2-3; D is unresolved. Germline-derived CDR1 and CDR2 are NNHNN and SYGAGS (reference sequence). The length of the CDR3 is 12 residues. The V end lost 0 bases, the J end lost 3 bases, and 2 bases lay between the germline ends. CDR3 bases read: TGTGCCAGCGGTGATGGGGCAGAAACGCTGTAT. As protein: CASGDGAETLY. The CDR3, in full, reads CASGDGAETLYF.

This clone showed up just a few times. Mouse gene names and germline throughout. The DNA ends 1 residue before the CDR3 does, and the rest of the CDR3 is filled in from the germline J gene. The V gene is TRBV26, the J gene TRBJ1-3, with D possibly matching TRBD1 (6 bases). The germline V and J ends were trimmed by 4 bases and 4 bases, with 11 bases remaining between them. The CDR3 consists of 14 residues. In germline, CDR1 is KGHPV, CDR2 FQNQEV (reference sequence). The CDR3: CASSPTGMGNTLYF. CDR3 DNA (partial): TGTGCCAGCAGTCCCACAGGGATGGGAAATACGCTCTAT.

About this clone: The genes and germline here are from mouse. Read data end 1 residue before the CDR3 end; the end is taken from the germline J gene. V usage is TRBV1 and J usage is TRBJ1-1; 8 nucleotides line up with TRBD1. The J segment lost 4 bases and the V segment lost 4 bases, leaving 5 bases of the junction unmatched. The length of the CDR3 is 14 residues. Germline V gene sequence: CDR1 NSQYPW, CDR2 LRSPGD (reference sequence). The CDR3 bases that were read are TGCACCTGCAGTGGCAGGGGGCGGGGCACAGAAGTCTTC. It codes for CTCSGRGRGTEVF. The entire CDR3 reads CTCSGRGRGTEVFF.

This clone occurred a few times. Mouse germline and gene names are used. Read coverage stops 1 residue before the CDR3 terminus; the germline J gene supplies the remainder. The chain has TRBV3 and TRBJ2-7; 7 bases are shared with TRBD1. CDR1 is SNHLY and CDR2 is FYNGKV in the germline V gene (reference sequence). The ends lost 5 bases at V and 4 bases at J; junction bases unmatched: 5. The CDR3 is 13 residues long. The CDR3 bases that were read are TGTGCCAGCAGCCTCCGGGACAGTTATGAACAGTAC. As protein: CASSLRDSYEQY. The whole CDR3 protein reads CASSLRDSYEQYF. The variable domain in full, completed from reference TRBV3 and TRBJ2-7, reads GPKVLQIPSHQIIDMGQMVTLNCDPVSNHLYFYWYKQILGQQMEFLVNFYNGKVMEKSKLFKDQFSVERPDGSYFTLKIQPTALEDSAVYFCASSLRDSYEQYFGPGTRLTVL.

This clone has more than one count but fewer than ten. The gene names here belong to mouse. The read comes to an end 1 residue before the CDR3 does, leaving the germline J gene to fill in the end. This chain joins TRBV13-2 and TRBJ2-7; 11 positions agree with TRBD2. The CDR3 loop spans 14 amino acids. Germline loops: CDR1 NNHNN, CDR2 SYGAGS (reference sequence). With V trimmed by 0 bases and J by 5 bases, 1 base remained unmatched. CDR3 protein: CASGDDWGGDEQYF. The sequenced part of the CDR3 DNA is TGTGCCAGCGGTGATGACTGGGGGGGCGATGAACAGTAC.